This TCR beta chain comes out of a study of cytomegalovirus exposure and HLA in healthy donors. V gave up 1 base and J gave up 4 bases; unmatched junction bases: 3. CDR1 is SQVTM and CDR2 is ANQGSEA in the germline V gene. This CDR3 comprises 14 residues. General study points: Later, an analysis showed that TCR beta chains associated with HLA were more clonally expanded than others that were equally common.

PCR amplification relied on 60 Vbeta primers (plus 13 Jbeta primers). The protocol was immunoSEQ multiplex PCR, while the TCRdb copy is restricted to in-frame clones and leaves out a portion. The sample records 200,000 to 250,000 clones, 77% being singletons. Points on this clone: No antigen is known for it.

J is TRBJ2-1 and V is TRBV29-1, with 8 nucleotides matching TRBD2. The TCR sequence derives from a woman aged 55-70 years in good health and CMV-seropositive. Sample: PBMCs. The CDR3 bases are TGCAGCGTTGAAGCGGGAGGGTCATACAATGAGCAGTTCTTC. It specifies CSVEAGGSYNEQFF.